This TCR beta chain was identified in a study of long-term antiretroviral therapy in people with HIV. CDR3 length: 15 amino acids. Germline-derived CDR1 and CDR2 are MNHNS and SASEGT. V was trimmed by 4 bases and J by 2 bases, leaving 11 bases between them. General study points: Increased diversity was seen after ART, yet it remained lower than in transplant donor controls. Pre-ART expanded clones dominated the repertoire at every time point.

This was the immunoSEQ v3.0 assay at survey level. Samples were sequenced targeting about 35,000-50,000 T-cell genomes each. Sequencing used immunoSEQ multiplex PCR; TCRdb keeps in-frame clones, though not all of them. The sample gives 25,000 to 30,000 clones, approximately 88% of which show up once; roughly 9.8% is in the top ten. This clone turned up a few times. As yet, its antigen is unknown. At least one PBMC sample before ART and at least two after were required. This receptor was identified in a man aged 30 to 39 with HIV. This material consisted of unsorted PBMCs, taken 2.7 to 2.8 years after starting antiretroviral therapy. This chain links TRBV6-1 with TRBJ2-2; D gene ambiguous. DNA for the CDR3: TGTGCCAGCAGTGTTGGCGCAGCAAACACCGGGGAGCTGTTTTTT. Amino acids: CASSVGAANTGELFF.